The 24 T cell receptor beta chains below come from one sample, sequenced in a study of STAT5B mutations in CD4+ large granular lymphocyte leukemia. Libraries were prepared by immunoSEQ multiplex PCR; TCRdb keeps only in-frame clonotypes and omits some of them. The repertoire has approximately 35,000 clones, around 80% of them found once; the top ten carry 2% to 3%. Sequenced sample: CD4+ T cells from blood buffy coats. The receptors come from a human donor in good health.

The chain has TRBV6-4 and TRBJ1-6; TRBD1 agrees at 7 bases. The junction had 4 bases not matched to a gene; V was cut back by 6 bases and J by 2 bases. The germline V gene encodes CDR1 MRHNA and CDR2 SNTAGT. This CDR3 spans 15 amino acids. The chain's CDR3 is CASSLGTAYNSPLHF. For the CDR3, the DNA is TGTGCCAGCAGCCTCGGGACAGCCTATAATTCACCCCTCCACTTT.

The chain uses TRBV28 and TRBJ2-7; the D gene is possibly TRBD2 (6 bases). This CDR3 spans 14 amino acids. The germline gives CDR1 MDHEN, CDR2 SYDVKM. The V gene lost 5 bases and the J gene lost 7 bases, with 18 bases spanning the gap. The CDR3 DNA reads TGTGCCAGCAGTGTTCTCGGCGGGGCGAAGGAGCAGTACTTC. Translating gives CASSVLGGAKEQYF.

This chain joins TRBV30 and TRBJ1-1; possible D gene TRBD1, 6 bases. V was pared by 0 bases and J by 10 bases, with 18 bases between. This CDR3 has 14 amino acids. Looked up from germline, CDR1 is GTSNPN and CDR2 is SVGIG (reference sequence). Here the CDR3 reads CAWSVQGLLLGAFF. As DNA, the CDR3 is TGTGCCTGGAGTGTACAGGGCCTGCTCCTAGGAGCTTTCTTT.

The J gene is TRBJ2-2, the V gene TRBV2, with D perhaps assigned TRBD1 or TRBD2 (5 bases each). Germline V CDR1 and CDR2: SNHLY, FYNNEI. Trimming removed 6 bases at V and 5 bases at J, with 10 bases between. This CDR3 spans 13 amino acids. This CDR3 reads CASRWGKTGELFF. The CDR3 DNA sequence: TGTGCCAGCAGGTGGGGGAAGACCGGGGAGCTGTTTTTT.

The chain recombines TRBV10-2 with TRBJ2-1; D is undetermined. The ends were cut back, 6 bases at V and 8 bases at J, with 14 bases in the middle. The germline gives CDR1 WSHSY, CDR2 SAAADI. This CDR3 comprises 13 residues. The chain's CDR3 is CASSLQAGHEQFF. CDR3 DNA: TGCGCCAGCAGCCTCCAGGCTGGCCATGAGCAGTTCTTC.

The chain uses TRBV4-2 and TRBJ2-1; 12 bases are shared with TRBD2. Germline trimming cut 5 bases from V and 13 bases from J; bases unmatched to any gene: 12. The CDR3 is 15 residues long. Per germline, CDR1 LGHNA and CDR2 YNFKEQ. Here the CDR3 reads CASSSDGLAGTVQFF. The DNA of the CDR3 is TGTGCCAGCAGCTCGGACGGACTAGCGGGAACTGTTCAGTTCTTC.

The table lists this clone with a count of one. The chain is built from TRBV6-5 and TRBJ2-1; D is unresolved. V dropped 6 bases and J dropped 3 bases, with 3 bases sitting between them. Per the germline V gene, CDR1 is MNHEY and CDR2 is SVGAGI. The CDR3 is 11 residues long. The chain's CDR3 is CASSLYNEQFF. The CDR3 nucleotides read TGTGCCAGCAGCCTCTACAATGAGCAGTTCTTC.

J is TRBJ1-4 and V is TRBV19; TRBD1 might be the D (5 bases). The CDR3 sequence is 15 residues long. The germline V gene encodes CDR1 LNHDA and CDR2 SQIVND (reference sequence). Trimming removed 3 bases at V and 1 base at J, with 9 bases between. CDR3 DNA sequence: TGTGCCAGTAGTATTAGGAGGGGAACTAATGAAAAACTGTTTTTT. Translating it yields CASSIRRGTNEKLFF.

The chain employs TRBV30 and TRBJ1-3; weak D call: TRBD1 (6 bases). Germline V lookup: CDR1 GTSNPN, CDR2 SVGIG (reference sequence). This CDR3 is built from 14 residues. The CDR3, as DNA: TGTGGATGGGGGCCTGGGCAGTCCGGAAACACCATATATTTT. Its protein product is CGWGPGQSGNTIYF.

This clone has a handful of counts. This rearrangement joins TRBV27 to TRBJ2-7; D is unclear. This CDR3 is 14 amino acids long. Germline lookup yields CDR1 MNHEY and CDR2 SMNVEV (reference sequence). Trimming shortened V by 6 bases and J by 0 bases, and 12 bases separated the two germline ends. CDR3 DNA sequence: TGTGCCAGCAGCCAGCAAATTTTCTCCTACGAGCAGTACTTC. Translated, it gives CASSQQIFSYEQYF.

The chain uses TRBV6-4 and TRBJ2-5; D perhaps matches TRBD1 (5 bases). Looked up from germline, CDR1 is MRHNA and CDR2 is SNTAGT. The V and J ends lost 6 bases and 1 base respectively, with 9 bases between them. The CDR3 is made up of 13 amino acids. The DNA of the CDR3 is TGTGCCAGCAGCAGACAGCTCCAAGAGACCCAGTACTTC. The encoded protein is CASSRQLQETQYF.

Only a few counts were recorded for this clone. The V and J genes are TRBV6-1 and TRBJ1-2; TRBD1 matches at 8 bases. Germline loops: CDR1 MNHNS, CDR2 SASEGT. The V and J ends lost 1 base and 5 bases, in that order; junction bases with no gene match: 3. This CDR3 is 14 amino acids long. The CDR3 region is CASSEGTGRYGYTF. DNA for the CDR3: TGTGCCAGCAGTGAAGGGACAGGGCGGTATGGCTACACCTTC.

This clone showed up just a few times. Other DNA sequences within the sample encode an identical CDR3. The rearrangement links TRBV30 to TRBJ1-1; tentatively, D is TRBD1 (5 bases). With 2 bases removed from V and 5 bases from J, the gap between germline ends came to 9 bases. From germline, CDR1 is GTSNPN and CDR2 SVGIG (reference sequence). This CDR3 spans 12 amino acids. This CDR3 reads CAWSQGWTEAFF. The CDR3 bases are TGTGCCTGGAGTCAGGGATGGACTGAAGCTTTCTTT.

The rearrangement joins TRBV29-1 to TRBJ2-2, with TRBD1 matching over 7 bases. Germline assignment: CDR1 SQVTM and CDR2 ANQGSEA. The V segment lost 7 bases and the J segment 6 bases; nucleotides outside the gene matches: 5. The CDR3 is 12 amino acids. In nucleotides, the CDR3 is TGCAGCGGACAGGGTTTTTCCGGGGAGCTGTTTTTT. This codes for CSGQGFSGELFF.

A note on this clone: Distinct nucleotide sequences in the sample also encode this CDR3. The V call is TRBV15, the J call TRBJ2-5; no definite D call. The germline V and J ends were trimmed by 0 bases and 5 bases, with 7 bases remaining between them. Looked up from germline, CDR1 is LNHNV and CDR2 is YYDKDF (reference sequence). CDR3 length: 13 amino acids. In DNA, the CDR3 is TGTGCCACCAGCAGAGATCCCGGGGAGACCCAGTACTTC. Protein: CATSRDPGETQYF.

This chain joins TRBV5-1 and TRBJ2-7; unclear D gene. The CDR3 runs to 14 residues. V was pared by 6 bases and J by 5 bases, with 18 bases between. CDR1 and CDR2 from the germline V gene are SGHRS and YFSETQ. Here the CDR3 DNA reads TGCGCCAGCAAGGATGGCAGAAGTTTTGACGAGCAGTACTTC. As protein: CASKDGRSFDEQYF.

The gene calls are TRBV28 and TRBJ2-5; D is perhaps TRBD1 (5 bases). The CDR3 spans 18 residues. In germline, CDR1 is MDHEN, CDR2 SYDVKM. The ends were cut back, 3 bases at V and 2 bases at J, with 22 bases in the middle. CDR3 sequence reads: CASSLLHRSGTRQETQYF. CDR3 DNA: TGTGCCAGCAGTTTGCTACACAGGTCCGGTACCCGGCAAGAGACCCAGTACTTC.

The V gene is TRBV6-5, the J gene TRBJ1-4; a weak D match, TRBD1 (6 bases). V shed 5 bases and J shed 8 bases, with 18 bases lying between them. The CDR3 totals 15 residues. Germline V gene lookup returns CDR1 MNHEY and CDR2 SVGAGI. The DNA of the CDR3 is TGTGCCAGCAGTACGGGGGGCGGGGTGGTGGAAAAACTGTTTTTT. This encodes CASSTGGGVVEKLFF.

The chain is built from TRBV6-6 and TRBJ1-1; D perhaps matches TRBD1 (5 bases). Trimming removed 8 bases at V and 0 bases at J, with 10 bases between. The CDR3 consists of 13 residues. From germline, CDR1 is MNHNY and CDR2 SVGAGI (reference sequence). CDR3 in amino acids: CASGGDLNTEAFF. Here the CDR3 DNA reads TGTGCCAGCGGCGGGGACCTGAACACTGAAGCTTTCTTT.

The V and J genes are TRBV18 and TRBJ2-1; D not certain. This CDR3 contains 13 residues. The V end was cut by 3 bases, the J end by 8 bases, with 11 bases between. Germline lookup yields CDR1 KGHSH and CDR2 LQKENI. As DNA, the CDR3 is TGTGCCAGCTCACCGTCCTCAATCCATGAGCAGTTCTTC. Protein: CASSPSSIHEQFF.

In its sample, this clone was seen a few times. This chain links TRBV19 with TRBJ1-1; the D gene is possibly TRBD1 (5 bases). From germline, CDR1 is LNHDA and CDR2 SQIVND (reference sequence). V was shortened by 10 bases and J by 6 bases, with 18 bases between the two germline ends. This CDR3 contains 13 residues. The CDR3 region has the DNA TGTGCCACCACGGGCGGGACTCAATCTGAAGCTTTCTTT. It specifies CATTGGTQSEAFF.

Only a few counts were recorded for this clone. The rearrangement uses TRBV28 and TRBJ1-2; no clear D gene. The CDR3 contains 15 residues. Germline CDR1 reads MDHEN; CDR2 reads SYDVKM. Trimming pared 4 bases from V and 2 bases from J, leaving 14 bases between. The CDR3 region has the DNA TGTGCCAGCAGTTCCCTGGCAGGAGGAAACTATGGCTACACCTTC. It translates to CASSSLAGGNYGYTF.

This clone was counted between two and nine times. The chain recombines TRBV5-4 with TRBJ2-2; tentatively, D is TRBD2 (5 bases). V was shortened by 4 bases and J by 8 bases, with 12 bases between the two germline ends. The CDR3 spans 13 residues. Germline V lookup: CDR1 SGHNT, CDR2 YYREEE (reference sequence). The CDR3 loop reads CASSPVGEGELFF. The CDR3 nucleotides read TGTGCCAGCAGCCCCGTCGGGGAAGGGGAGCTGTTTTTT.

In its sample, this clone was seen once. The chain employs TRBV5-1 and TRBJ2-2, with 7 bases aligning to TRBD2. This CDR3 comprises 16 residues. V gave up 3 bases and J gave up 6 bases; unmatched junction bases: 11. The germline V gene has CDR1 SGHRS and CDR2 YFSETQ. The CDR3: CASSSKLGLVPGELFF. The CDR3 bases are TGCGCCAGCAGCTCGAAATTAGGACTAGTTCCCGGGGAGCTGTTTTTT.